This T cell receptor (beta chain) emerged from a study of blood T cell repertoires in COVID-19. This CDR3 comprises 15 residues. CDR1 SGHRS and CDR2 YFSETQ come from the germline V gene. Trimming shortened V by 4 bases and J by 3 bases, and 16 bases separated the two germline ends. In the original processing: Using reference gene primer amplification, nucleated cell counts were estimated. The table came from immunoSEQ multiplex PCR; TCRdb's copy has only in-frame clones and leaves some out. That table supplies the V and J calls and clone size; D and trimming were determined from the DNA. The sample has about 170,000 clones; approximately 87% are singletons.

The V gene is TRBV5-1, the J gene TRBJ2-5; a weak D match, TRBD1 (6 bases). The receptor comes from a woman aged 55-70 years with COVID-19, enrolled during active disease. Sequencing was done on a sample of peripheral blood. CDR3 loop: CASSMDMGAKETQYF. The CDR3 nucleotides read TGCGCCAGCAGCATGGATATGGGGGCCAAAGAGACCCAGTACTTC.